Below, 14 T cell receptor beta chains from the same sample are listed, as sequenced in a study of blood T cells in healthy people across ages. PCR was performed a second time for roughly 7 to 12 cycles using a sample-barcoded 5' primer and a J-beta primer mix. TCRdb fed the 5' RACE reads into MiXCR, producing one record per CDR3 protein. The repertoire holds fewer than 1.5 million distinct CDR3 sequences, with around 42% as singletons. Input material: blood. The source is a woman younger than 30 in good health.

CDR3 in amino acids: CASSLRGQGISYEQYF. CDR3 nucleotides: TGTGCCAGCAGTTTACGCGGGCAGGGGATTTCCTACGAGCAGTACTTC. This rearrangement joins TRBV28 to TRBJ2-7; TRBD1 is a possible D gene (6 bases). Looked up from germline, CDR1 is MDHEN and CDR2 is SYDVKM. V lost 2 bases to trimming and J lost 1 base, with 15 bases between them. CDR3 length equals 16 residues.

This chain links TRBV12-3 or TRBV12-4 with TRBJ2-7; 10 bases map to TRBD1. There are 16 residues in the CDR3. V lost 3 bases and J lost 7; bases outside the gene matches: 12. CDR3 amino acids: CASSFGPPDRGGEQYF. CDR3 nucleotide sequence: TGTGCCAGCAGTTTTGGGCCACCGGACAGGGGGGGTGAGCAGTACTTC.

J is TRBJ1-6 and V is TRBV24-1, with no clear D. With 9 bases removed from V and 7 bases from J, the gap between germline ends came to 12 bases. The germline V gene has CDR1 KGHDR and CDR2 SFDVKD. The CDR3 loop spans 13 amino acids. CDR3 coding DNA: TGTGCCACCCAAAAGGATGGGAATTCACCCCTCCACTTT. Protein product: CATQKDGNSPLHF.

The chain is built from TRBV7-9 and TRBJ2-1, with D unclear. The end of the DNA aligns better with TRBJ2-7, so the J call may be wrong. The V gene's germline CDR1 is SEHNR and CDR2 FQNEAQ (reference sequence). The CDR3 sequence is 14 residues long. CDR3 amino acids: CASSLGSVYNEQYF. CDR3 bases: TGTGCCAGCAGCTTAGGCAGTGTCTACAATGAGCAGTACTTC.

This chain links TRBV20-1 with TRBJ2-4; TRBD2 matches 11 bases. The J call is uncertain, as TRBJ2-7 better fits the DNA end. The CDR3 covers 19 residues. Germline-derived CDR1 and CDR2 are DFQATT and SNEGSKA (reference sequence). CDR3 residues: CSASKFGSGRARDFYEQYF. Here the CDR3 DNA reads TGCAGTGCTAGCAAGTTTGGTAGCGGGAGGGCCAGAGATTTCTACGAGCAGTACTTC.

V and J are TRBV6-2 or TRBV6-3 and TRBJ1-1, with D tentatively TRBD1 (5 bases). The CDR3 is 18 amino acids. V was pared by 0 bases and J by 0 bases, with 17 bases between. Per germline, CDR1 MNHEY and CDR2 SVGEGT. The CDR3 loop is CASSYSRQQPYMNTEAFF. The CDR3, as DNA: TGTGCCAGCAGTTACTCGAGACAGCAACCGTACATGAACACTGAAGCTTTCTTT.

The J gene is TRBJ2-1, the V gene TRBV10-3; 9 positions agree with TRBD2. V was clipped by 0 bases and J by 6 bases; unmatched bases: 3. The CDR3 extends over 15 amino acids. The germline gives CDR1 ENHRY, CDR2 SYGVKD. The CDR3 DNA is TGTGCCATCAGTGAGTCGAATAGCGGGGGCAATGAGCAGTTCTTC. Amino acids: CAISESNSGGNEQFF.

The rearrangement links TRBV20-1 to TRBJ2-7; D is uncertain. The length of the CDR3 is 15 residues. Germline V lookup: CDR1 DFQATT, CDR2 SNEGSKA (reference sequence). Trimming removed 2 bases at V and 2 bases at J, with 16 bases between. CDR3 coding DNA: TGCAGTGCTAGACCCCGCACGGGTCTTCCCTACGAGCAGTACTTC. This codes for CSARPRTGLPYEQYF.

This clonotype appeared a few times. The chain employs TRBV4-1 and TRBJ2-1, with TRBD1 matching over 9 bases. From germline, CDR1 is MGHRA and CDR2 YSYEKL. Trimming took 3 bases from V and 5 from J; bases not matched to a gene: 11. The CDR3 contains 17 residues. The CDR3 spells CASSHGLLGTGNNEQFF. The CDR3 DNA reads TGCGCCAGCAGCCACGGACTTTTGGGGACAGGGAACAATGAGCAGTTCTTC.

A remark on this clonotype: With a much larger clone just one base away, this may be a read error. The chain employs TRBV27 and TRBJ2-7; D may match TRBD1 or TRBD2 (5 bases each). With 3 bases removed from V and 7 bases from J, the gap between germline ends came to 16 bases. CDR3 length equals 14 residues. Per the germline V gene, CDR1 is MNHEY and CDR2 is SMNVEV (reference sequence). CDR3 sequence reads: CASSFRGQGNEQYF. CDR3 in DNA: TGTGCCAGCAGTTTCCGAGGGCAGGGCAATGAGCAGTACTTC.

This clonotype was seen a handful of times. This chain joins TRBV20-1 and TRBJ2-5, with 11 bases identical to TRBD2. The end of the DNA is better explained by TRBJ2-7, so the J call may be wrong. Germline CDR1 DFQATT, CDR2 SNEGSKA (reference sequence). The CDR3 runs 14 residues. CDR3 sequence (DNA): TGCAGTGCTAGGGTACTAGCGGGAGCTGGCGAGCAGTACTTC. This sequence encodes CSARVLAGAGEQYF.

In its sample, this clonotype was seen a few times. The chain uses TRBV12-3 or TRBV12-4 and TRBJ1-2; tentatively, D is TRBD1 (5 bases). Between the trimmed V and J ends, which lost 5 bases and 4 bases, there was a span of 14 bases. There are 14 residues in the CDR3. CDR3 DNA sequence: TGTGCCAGCAGTCTTTCTTCGGACACCTATGGCTACACCTTC. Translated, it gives CASSLSSDTYGYTF.

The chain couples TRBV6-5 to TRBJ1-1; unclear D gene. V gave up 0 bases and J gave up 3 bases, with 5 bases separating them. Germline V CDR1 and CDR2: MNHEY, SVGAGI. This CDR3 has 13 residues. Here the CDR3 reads CASSYSKDTEAFF. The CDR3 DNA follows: TGTGCCAGCAGTTACTCGAAAGACACTGAAGCTTTCTTT.

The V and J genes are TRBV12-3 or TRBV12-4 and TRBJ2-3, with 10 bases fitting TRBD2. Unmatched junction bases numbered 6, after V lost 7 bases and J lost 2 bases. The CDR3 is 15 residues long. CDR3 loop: CASTTSGGVTDTQYF. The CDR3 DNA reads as TGTGCCAGCACCACGAGCGGGGGGGTCACAGATACGCAGTATTTT.